This TCR beta chain was retrieved from a study of shared clonotypes between healthy human individuals. Regarding the study as a whole: Rarefaction analysis demonstrated incomplete sorted-subset sequencing notwithstanding large depth.

Details on this clone: As yet, its antigen is unknown.

CDR3 length equals 14 residues. Per the germline V gene, CDR1 is MDHEN and CDR2 is SYDVKM. Trimming took 4 bases from V and 1 from J; bases not matched to a gene: 2. The repertoire was sequenced with immunoSEQ multiplex PCR; TCRdb's copy has only in-frame clones and lacks some. The table shows more than 500,000 clones, with about 96% occurring only once. The sequenced sample was naive CD4+ T cells sorted from blood. Subset indicated: CD45RA+ positively selected. This receptor was identified in a woman in her 30s in good health. The rearrangement uses TRBV28 and TRBJ1-2; 8 bases map to TRBD1. The DNA of the CDR3 is TGTGCCAGCAGTTCAACAGGGGGTAACTATGGCTACACCTTC. It is translated as CASSSTGGNYGYTF.